Sequencing of this T cell receptor beta chain was carried out in a study of shared clonotypes between healthy human individuals. V was shortened by 9 bases and J by 1 base, with 13 bases between the two germline ends. The length of the CDR3 is 14 residues. Germline CDR1 and CDR2: WSHSY and SAAADI. Only in-frame clones appear in the TCRdb table, and some are missing; sequencing was by immunoSEQ multiplex PCR. The repertoire holds about 680,000 clones, with just over 90% as singletons. CD45RO negativity and positive selection for CCR7 defined naive CD8 cells, a population that excluded terminally differentiated effector memory CD45RA+ cells.

This chain joins TRBV10-2 and TRBJ2-1; D not resolved. This TCR was recovered from a man aged 25 to 45 in good health. The sample comprised naive CD8+ T cells sorted from blood. The CDR3 loop reads CASHNPVSYNEQFF. In DNA form, the CDR3 reads TGCGCCAGTCATAACCCCGTATCCTACAATGAGCAGTTCTTC.